Described below is a single T cell receptor (beta chain) sequence and its context. The data stem from a study of blood T cell repertoires in COVID-19. Study summary: The cDNA or gDNA used as material had been derived from T cells, B-cell-depleted T cells, or PBMCs.

With 2 bases removed from V and 1 base from J, the gap between germline ends came to 9 bases. In germline, CDR1 is SEHNR, CDR2 FQNEAQ (reference sequence). The CDR3 has 14 amino acids. The authors' processing: Nucleated cell number was recorded as an estimate derived from reference gene primer amplification. The data were produced by immunoSEQ multiplex PCR, yet TCRdb's version contains in-frame clones alone and is incomplete. V and J calls plus clone size are reproduced from that table; the DNA served to infer D and trimming. The data show 180,000 or so clones, roughly four fifths seen once. The clonotype originates from a man in his fifties or sixties who had recovered from COVID-19. This rearrangement joins TRBV7-9 to TRBJ2-7, with D uncertain. Sequencing was carried out using peripheral blood. The CDR3 DNA reads TGTGCCAGCAGCTTAAGCTCTTTTTCCTACGAGCAGTACTTC. Protein sequence: CASSLSSFSYEQYF.